The rows below give T cell receptor beta chains drawn from one sample of a study of cytomegalovirus exposure and HLA in healthy donors. Only in-frame clones appear in the TCRdb table, and some are missing; sequencing was by immunoSEQ multiplex PCR. The data show under 200,000 clones, about four fifths seen once. Sequencing used PBMCs. These receptors were collected from a woman under 30 in good health and CMV-seronegative. Each CDR3 is given with its conserved first and last residue. D genes are given only for firm matches. A clone size is listed for some rows: how often the clone was seen (once, few, many), or a class if it is expanded.

>-|TRBD1|TRBJ1-2|TRBV5-1
CASSSEVWDSNYGYTF
TGCGCCAGCAGCTCGGAGGTATGGGACAGCAACTATGGCTACACCTTC
>-|-|TRBJ1-2|TRBV7-2
CASSFAGTTLNYGYTF
TGTGCCAGCAGCTTCGCCGGGACTACACTTAACTATGGCTACACCTTC
>-|TRBD2|TRBJ2-1|TRBV4-1
CASSSSGWEQFF
TGCGCCAGCAGCTCTAGCGGCTGGGAGCAGTTCTTC
>-|-|TRBJ1-2|TRBV13
CASRPTVTAYGYTF
TGTGCCAGCAGGCCTACTGTTACAGCCTATGGCTACACCTTC
>-|TRBD1|TRBJ2-1|TRBV5-1
CASRAPGQGMSGEQFF
TGCGCCAGCAGGGCACCGGGACAGGGTATGTCTGGTGAGCAGTTCTTC
>-|-|TRBJ2-1|TRBV18
CASSPLDSHEQFF
TGTGCCAGCTCACCTTTGGACAGTCATGAGCAGTTCTTC
>-|TRBD1|TRBJ2-3|TRBV11-2
CASSLGGWDTQYF
TGTGCCAGCAGCCTAGGGGGCTGGGATACGCAGTATTTT
>few|-|TRBJ1-1|TRBV29-1
CSTRLGSAEAFF
TGCAGCACCCGCCTGGGGAGCGCGGAAGCTTTCTTT
>-|-|TRBJ2-2|TRBV19
CASSTGAPGGELFF
TGTGCCAGTAGTACAGGGGCGCCAGGGGGGGAGCTGTTTTTT
>-|-|TRBJ1-2|TRBV6-1
CASSAGYYGYTF
TGTGCCAGCAGTGCGGGGTACTATGGCTACACCTTC
>-|-|TRBJ2-2|TRBV7-9
CASSPPPRNTGELFF
TGTGCCAGCAGCCCTCCTCCGCGGAACACCGGGGAGCTGTTTTTT
>-|-|TRBJ1-1|TRBV6-5
CASYREGTEAFF
TGTGCCAGCTATAGGGAGGGAACTGAAGCTTTCTTT
>-|-|TRBJ2-7|TRBV27
CASSLEIGRYEQYF
TGTGCCAGCAGTTTAGAGATCGGGAGATACGAGCAGTACTTC
>-|TRBD2|TRBJ2-3|TRBV7-9
CASSLPPRLAGAAGTQYF
TGTGCCAGCAGCTTACCGCCCCGACTAGCGGGAGCCGCAGGAACGCAGTATTTT
>few|-|TRBJ2-7|TRBV5-4
CASSSRALGVEQYF
TGTGCCAGCAGCTCAAGGGCGCTCGGGGTCGAGCAGTACTTC
>-|-|TRBJ1-2|TRBV6-1
CASTGERGGYTF
TGTGCCAGCACCGGAGAGAGAGGTGGCTACACCTTC
>once|TRBD1|TRBJ2-5|TRBV9
CASSVALGTAQTQYF
TGTGCCAGCAGCGTAGCTTTGGGGACAGCCCAAACCCAGTACTTC
>-|-|TRBJ2-3|TRBV19
CASGLLQGDTQYF
TGTGCCAGTGGCCTCCTCCAGGGGGATACGCAGTATTTT
>-|-|TRBJ1-2|TRBV5-5
CASKNLQGYTF
TGTGCCAGCAAAAACCTACAGGGCTACACCTTC
>-|TRBD2|TRBJ2-1|TRBV4-3
CASSQGGTSGYNEQFF
TGCGCCAGCAGCCAAGGGGGGACTAGCGGATACAATGAGCAGTTCTTC
>-|-|TRBJ2-7|TRBV6-5
CASRGQTHEQYF
TGTGCCAGCAGGGGACAAACCCACGAGCAGTACTTC
>-|-|TRBJ2-2|TRBV5-4
CASSLSVQAGELFF
TGTGCCAGCAGCTTATCAGTCCAGGCCGGGGAGCTGTTTTTT
>few|TRBD2|TRBJ2-3|TRBV29-1
CSVAAGTSGRTDTQYF
TGCAGCGTCGCAGCTGGGACTAGCGGGAGGACAGATACGCAGTATTTT
>-|-|TRBJ2-3|TRBV27
CASSYYASTDTQYF
TGTGCCAGCAGCTATTACGCTAGCACAGATACGCAGTATTTT
>-|-|TRBJ2-1|TRBV9
CASSVAGGLYNEQFF
TGTGCCAGCAGCGTAGCGGGCGGACTCTACAATGAGCAGTTCTTC
>-|-|TRBJ2-5|TRBV4-1
CASSQDRGQTQYF
TGCGCCAGCAGCCAAGATAGGGGTCAGACCCAGTACTTC
>-|TRBD1|TRBJ1-2|TRBV7-9
CASSLMEGQGKAGYGYTF
TGTGCCAGCAGCTTAATGGAGGGACAGGGGAAGGCTGGTTATGGCTACACCTTC
>-|TRBD2|TRBJ2-1|TRBV11-2
CASRTVKGTSGRNNEQFF
TGTGCCAGCAGGACAGTTAAAGGGACTAGCGGAAGGAACAATGAGCAGTTCTTC
>-|-|TRBJ2-3|TRBV10-3
CAISESGRGAGDTQYF
TGTGCCATCAGTGAGTCGGGGCGCGGGGCTGGAGATACGCAGTATTTT
>-|-|TRBJ1-4|TRBV4-1
CASSQDGPGDEKLFF
TGCGCCAGCAGCCAAGATGGTCCGGGGGACGAAAAACTGTTTTTT
>-|-|TRBJ2-3|TRBV18
CASVRGTDTQYF
TGTGCCAGCGTTAGGGGTACAGATACGCAGTATTTT
>-|TRBD1|TRBJ2-4|TRBV15
CATSRDNYGQGGKGNIQYF
TGTGCCACCAGCAGAGATAATTACGGACAGGGCGGTAAGGGGAACATTCAGTACTTC
>-|-|TRBJ2-7|TRBV2
CASSTQGTEQYF
TGTGCCAGCAGCACCCAAGGGACAGAGCAGTACTTC
>-|-|TRBJ2-3|TRBV5-1
CASSSRTDTQYF
TGCGCCAGCAGTAGCCGCACAGATACGCAGTATTTT
>-|-|TRBJ1-1|TRBV7-9
CASRPGGGTEAFF
TGTGCCAGCAGACCGGGGGGGGGCACTGAAGCTTTCTTT
>few|-|TRBJ1-5|TRBV19
CASGHREAVQPQHF
TGTGCCAGTGGCCACAGGGAAGCGGTTCAGCCCCAGCATTTT
>once|-|TRBJ2-2|TRBV27
CASSPRDTYTGELFF
TGTGCCAGCAGTCCTCGGGACACTTACACCGGGGAGCTGTTTTTT